The 27 T cell receptor beta chains below all came from one sample that was sequenced in a study of T cell repertoires in cytomegalovirus infection. TCRdb re-called the reads with MiXCR, one entry per CDR3 protein. The sample shows approximately 390,000 distinct CDR3 sequences, approximately 30% of them seen only once. No antigen is known for these receptors. Specimen: cultured PBMCs, collected from culture after CMV antigen stimulation. These receptors were taken from a human donor in good health (CMV status not recorded). Some clones in this sample may be carry-over from other donors' samples.

V is TRBV5-6 and J is TRBJ1-4; weak D call: TRBD1 (5 bases). Germline V lookup: CDR1 SGHDT, CDR2 YYEEEE. Trimming removed 7 bases at V and 4 bases at J, with 11 bases between. The CDR3 is made up of 13 amino acids. This CDR3 is CASGNRNNEKLFF. CDR3 coding DNA: TGTGCCAGCGGGAACAGGAATAATGAAAAACTGTTTTTT.

CDR3 in DNA: TGTGCCAGCACACTAACAGGCTCGAACACCGGGGAGCTGTTTTTT. Protein product: CASTLTGSNTGELFF. The chain is built from TRBV7-3 and TRBJ2-2; perhaps TRBD1 as D (5 bases). Germline-derived CDR1 and CDR2 are SGHTA and FQGTGA. The CDR3 is 15 residues long. Trimming took 7 bases from V and 0 from J, leaving 12 bases between them.

This clonotype was detected ten times or more. The chain has TRBV7-2 and TRBJ1-1, with no clear D. The germline CDR1 and CDR2 sequences are SGHTA and FQGNSA. The CDR3 spans 17 residues. Trimming left V 0 bases short and J 4 bases short, with 18 bases between. CDR3 in DNA: TGTGCCAGCAGCTTAGCGCTTATGGGGTTAGGAGGCACTGAAGCTTTCTTT. It codes for CASSLALMGLGGTEAFF.

This clonotype has more than one count but fewer than ten. The chain has TRBV28 and TRBJ2-1, with TRBD2 matching 13 bases. Germline-derived CDR1 and CDR2 are MDHEN and SYDVKM. Trimming cost V 4 bases and J 8 bases; bases outside gene matches: 11. The CDR3 is made up of 17 amino acids. This chain's CDR3 is CASSSPGLAGYADEQFF. As DNA, the CDR3 is TGTGCCAGCAGTTCCCCGGGACTAGCGGGATACGCGGATGAGCAGTTCTTC.

The J gene is TRBJ2-4, the V gene TRBV6-6; TRBD1 agrees at 7 bases. The germline V gene encodes CDR1 MNHNY and CDR2 SVGAGI (reference sequence). J lost 11 bases, V lost 6 bases, and 16 bases had no gene match. This CDR3 contains 15 residues. The CDR3 coding sequence is TGTGCCAGCAGGGAGAGGGGACAGTTGGGAGCGGTTCAGTACTTC. It yields the protein CASRERGQLGAVQYF.

A few counts support this clonotype. This chain links TRBV12-3 or TRBV12-4 with TRBJ2-7; the match to TRBD2 covers 9 bases. V trimming: 2 bases; J trimming: 5 bases; junction bases outside the gene matches: 7. This CDR3 spans 15 amino acids. CDR3 in amino acids: CASSLISSGTDEQYF. The DNA of the CDR3 is TGTGCCAGCAGTTTAATTTCTAGCGGGACGGACGAGCAGTACTTC.

The rearrangement uses TRBV28 and TRBJ1-5, with D possibly being TRBD1 (6 bases). The germline V gene encodes CDR1 MDHEN and CDR2 SYDVKM. V lost 11 bases and J 7 bases, leaving 15 bases between the germline ends. The CDR3 spans 12 residues. DNA for the CDR3: TGTGCCGGGGGGCAGGGTAGGCAGCCCCAGCATTTT. The encoded protein is CAGGQGRQPQHF. The full variable domain, in which reference TRBV28 and TRBJ1-5 provide the parts outside the CDR3, is DVKVTQSSRYLVKRTGEKVFLECVQDMDHENMFWYRQDPGLGLRLIYFSYDVKMKEKGDIPEGYSVSREKKERFSLILESASTNQTSMYLCAGGQGRQPQHFGDGTRLSIL.

This clonotype was seen many times. The J gene is TRBJ2-7, the V gene TRBV7-8, with TRBD1 matching over 7 bases. The CDR3 spans 15 residues. The V gene end was trimmed by 0 bases and the J gene end by 3 bases; junction bases not matched to a gene: 5. CDR1 is SGHVS and CDR2 is FQNEAQ in the germline V gene. The CDR3 DNA reads as TGTGCCAGCAGCTTAGCGAAGGGACAGTACTACGAGCAGTACTTC. Encoded protein: CASSLAKGQYYEQYF.

This clonotype was picked up a small number of times. The chain links TRBV19 to TRBJ1-5, with 9 bases aligning to TRBD1. Germline V CDR1 and CDR2: LNHDA, SQIVND (reference sequence). The J segment lost 6 bases and the V segment lost 5 bases, leaving 5 bases of the junction unmatched. This CDR3 contains 14 residues. For the CDR3, the DNA is TGTGCCAGTAGTCGACAGGGGGGGTCTCAGCCCCAGCATTTT. As protein: CASSRQGGSQPQHF.

As regards this clonotype: This CDR3 fails to terminate in the conserved phenylalanine or tryptophan, so it likely reflects a read error. This chain uses TRBV7-6 with TRBJ2-1, with 8 bases matching TRBD2. Germline-derived CDR1 and CDR2 are SGHVS and FNYEAQ. CDR3 length: 15 amino acids. The CDR3 loop reads CASSPTSVGYNEQFL. CDR3 in DNA: TGTGCTAGCAGCCCGACTAGCGTCGGATACAATGAGCAGTTCTTA.

This clonotype was seen more than once but under ten times. This sequence joins TRBV28 and TRBJ2-7; 14 bases are a match to TRBD2. The CDR3 runs to 15 residues. Germline lookup yields CDR1 MDHEN and CDR2 SYDVKM. With 1 base clipped from V and 6 bases from J, the junction kept 2 bases outside the gene matches. Here the CDR3 reads CASSLSGLAGGEQYF. As DNA, the CDR3 is TGTGCCAGCAGTTTATCCGGACTAGCGGGAGGCGAGCAGTACTTC.

With regard to this clonotype: This clone may be a read error of a much larger clone one base away. V and J are TRBV7-6 and TRBJ2-1, with 11 bases identical to TRBD2. Germline V gives CDR1 SGHVS, CDR2 FNYEAQ. CDR3 length equals 16 residues. CDR3 protein: CVSSPPGSGRAYEQFF. As DNA, the CDR3 is TGTGTCAGCAGCCCCCCCGGTAGCGGGAGGGCCTATGAGCAGTTCTTC.

This chain links TRBV5-5 with TRBJ2-3; a weak D match, TRBD1 (5 bases). The CDR3 is 17 residues long. Germline V lookup: CDR1 SGHKS, CDR2 YYEKEE (reference sequence). Trimming took off 0 bases at V and 0 bases at J, with 14 bases between the two ends. The CDR3 DNA reads TGTGCCAGCAGCTTGGTCCTACTGTCAGGGAGCACAGATACGCAGTATTTT. Its translation: CASSLVLLSGSTDTQYF.

The chain is built from TRBV18 and TRBJ1-6, with 8 bases fitting TRBD1. Germline assignment: CDR1 KGHSH and CDR2 LQKENI. The CDR3 runs to 15 residues. V shed 3 bases, J shed 7 bases, and the junction held 5 bases outside the gene matches. For the CDR3, the DNA is TGTGCCAGCTCACCTGGACAGGGTTTGAATTCACCCCTCCACTTT. Translated, it gives CASSPGQGLNSPLHF.

In its sample, this clonotype was seen many times. This sequence joins TRBV7-2 and TRBJ1-5; D is perhaps TRBD1 (5 bases). The CDR3 is made up of 15 amino acids. Trimming left V 0 bases short and J 0 bases short, with 6 bases between. The germline CDR1 and CDR2 sequences are SGHTA and FQGNSA. The chain's CDR3 is CASSLARASNQPQHF. DNA for the CDR3: TGTGCCAGCAGCTTAGCCAGGGCTAGCAATCAGCCCCAGCATTTT.

The CDR3 DNA is TGTGCCAGCAGCCGTTACCCAGATACGCAGTATTTT. Its protein is CASSRYPDTQYF. The chain is built from TRBV6-1 and TRBJ2-3; no clear D gene. The germline V and J ends were trimmed by 6 bases and 4 bases, with 8 bases remaining between them. There are 12 residues in the CDR3. Germline assignment: CDR1 MNHNS and CDR2 SASEGT.

V gene TRBV12-3 or TRBV12-4 combines with J gene TRBJ1-4; perhaps TRBD1 as D (5 bases). The V gene lost 3 bases and the J gene lost 0 bases, with 11 bases spanning the gap. The CDR3 spans 16 residues. As DNA, the CDR3 is TGTGCCAGCAGTTTCGGCGGGGCCACAACTAATGAAAAACTGTTTTTT. This codes for CASSFGGATTNEKLFF.

This clonotype was counted only a few times. The J gene is TRBJ2-1, the V gene TRBV12-3 or TRBV12-4, with TRBD2 matching over 9 bases. The CDR3 runs to 17 residues. V shed 0 bases, J shed 7 bases, and the junction held 10 bases outside the gene matches. The DNA for the CDR3 is TGTGCCAGCAGTTTAGCGCTCGGTGCGGGAGGGATGAATGAGCAGTTCTTC. Translated, it gives CASSLALGAGGMNEQFF.

In its sample, this clonotype was seen a few times. The genes are TRBV4-3 and TRBJ2-1; D not resolved. Looked up from germline, CDR1 is LGHNA and CDR2 is YSLEER. The CDR3 runs 15 residues. Trimming took 0 bases from V and 5 from J, leaving 11 bases between them. The CDR3 sequence: CASSQEVRTNNEQFF. The CDR3 DNA reads as TGCGCCAGCAGCCAAGAAGTTAGAACCAACAATGAGCAGTTCTTC.

J is TRBJ2-7 and V is TRBV7-9; perhaps D is TRBD1 or TRBD2 (5 bases each). Deletions cut 6 bases from V and 7 bases from J, with 16 bases between. This CDR3 spans 13 amino acids. From germline, CDR1 is SEHNR and CDR2 FQNEAQ (reference sequence). The CDR3 is CASSLVGDGEQYV. DNA of the CDR3: TGTGCCAGCAGTCTGGTCGGGGACGGGGAGCAGTACGTC.

The V call is TRBV5-1, the J call TRBJ2-7; TRBD2 matches at 14 bases. V lost 6 bases, J lost 6 bases, and 5 bases stayed unmatched. Germline V lookup: CDR1 SGHRS, CDR2 YFSETQ. This CDR3 is 14 amino acids long. CDR3 in amino acids: CASNLGTSGSEQYF. CDR3 bases: TGCGCCAGCAACCTAGGGACTAGCGGGAGCGAGCAGTACTTC.

The rearrangement links TRBV29-1 to TRBJ2-3; TRBD2 matches 9 bases. The CDR3 consists of 12 residues. With V trimmed by 4 bases and J by 5 bases, 1 base remained unmatched. Germline V gives CDR1 SQVTM, CDR2 ANQGSEA. DNA for the CDR3: TGCAGCGTTGTGCGGGAGGGAGATACGCAGTATTTT. This encodes CSVVREGDTQYF.

Turning to this clonotype: This may be a read error, as it is one base from a much larger clone. J is TRBJ1-1 and V is TRBV7-2; D not certain. V shed 5 bases and J shed 3 bases, with 4 bases lying between them. The CDR3 is 11 amino acids. CDR1 is SGHTA and CDR2 is FQGNSA in the germline V gene. The CDR3 loop is CASSIYTEAFF. The CDR3 nucleotides read TGTGCCAGCAGCATCTACACTGAAGCTTTCTTT.

The chain links TRBV6-2 or TRBV6-3 to TRBJ1-6, with 7 bases fitting TRBD1. CDR3 size: 14 residues. Germline V gene lookup returns CDR1 MNHEY and CDR2 SVGEGT. V shed 7 bases and J 8 bases; nucleotides not matched to a gene: 8. Written as DNA, the CDR3 is TGTGCCAGCAACAAAGACAGGGCGCATTCACCCCTCCACTTT. Its protein product is CASNKDRAHSPLHF.

This clonotype turned up a few times. The chain links TRBV29-1 to TRBJ1-2; D perhaps matches TRBD1 (5 bases). The CDR3 consists of 12 residues. V lost 1 base and J lost 10, with 13 bases in between. The germline V gene has CDR1 SQVTM and CDR2 ANQGSEA. CDR3 DNA sequence: TGCAGCGTTGAAGGGGGCGGCGGCTTCTACACCTTC. This sequence encodes CSVEGGGGFYTF.

This clonotype was seen more than once but under ten times. The junction departs from the called germline gene at one end, perhaps through a read error. V and J are TRBV12-3 or TRBV12-4 and TRBJ1-4; no firm D call. This CDR3 spans 13 amino acids. This CDR3 reads CASSLGTDRAPSF. CDR3 in DNA: TGTGCCAGCAGTTTAGGAACAGACCGCGCCCCGTCGTTT.

The V and J genes are TRBV30 and TRBJ2-2; D is ambiguous. V gave up 2 bases and J gave up 3 bases, with 7 bases separating them. This CDR3 is built from 13 residues. The germline V gene has CDR1 GTSNPN and CDR2 SVGIG (reference sequence). The chain's CDR3 is CAWSLWDTGELFF. CDR3 sequence (DNA): TGTGCCTGGAGTCTGTGGGACACCGGGGAGCTGTTTTTT.